The source of this T cell receptor (beta chain) is a study of graft-versus-host responses after intestinal transplantation. Using immunoSEQ multiplex PCR, the repertoire was profiled, and TCRdb retains in-frame clones only, with some absent. The table records roughly 89,000 clones, roughly 89% of them present only once. As for this clone: The antigen is not known.

The CDR3 runs to 11 residues. V shed 4 bases and J shed 9 bases, with 10 bases lying between them. Looked up from germline, CDR1 is MGHRA and CDR2 is YSYEKL. This receptor was obtained from a human donor who received an intestinal transplant. This specimen was unstimulated CD4+ T cells sorted from spleen or lymph node cells, taken before intestinal transplant. J is TRBJ2-7 and V is TRBV4-1; possibly TRBD2 for D (6 bases). As DNA, the CDR3 is TGCGCCAGCAGCCCCACGGAGGGGCAGTACTTC. It is translated as CASSPTEGQYF.